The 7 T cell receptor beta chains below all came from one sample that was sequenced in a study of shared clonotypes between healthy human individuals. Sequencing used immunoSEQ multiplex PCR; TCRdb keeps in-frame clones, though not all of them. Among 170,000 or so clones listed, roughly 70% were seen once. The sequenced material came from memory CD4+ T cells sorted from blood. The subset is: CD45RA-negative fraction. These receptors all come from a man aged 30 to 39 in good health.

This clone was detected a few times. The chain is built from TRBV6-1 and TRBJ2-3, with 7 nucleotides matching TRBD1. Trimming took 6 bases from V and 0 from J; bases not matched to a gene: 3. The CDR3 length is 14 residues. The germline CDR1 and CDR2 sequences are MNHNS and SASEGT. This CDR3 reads CASRQGQSTDTQYF. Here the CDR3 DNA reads TGTGCCAGCAGACAGGGACAGAGCACAGATACGCAGTATTTT.

CDR3 nucleotide sequence: TGTGCCAGCAGCTTCCAGCGGGCAGATACGCAGTATTTT. Encoded protein: CASSFQRADTQYF. The gene calls are TRBV7-6 and TRBJ2-3, with D perhaps TRBD2 (6 bases). From germline, CDR1 is SGHVS and CDR2 FNYEAQ. Trimming took 3 bases from V and 4 from J, leaving 8 bases between them. The CDR3 has 13 amino acids.

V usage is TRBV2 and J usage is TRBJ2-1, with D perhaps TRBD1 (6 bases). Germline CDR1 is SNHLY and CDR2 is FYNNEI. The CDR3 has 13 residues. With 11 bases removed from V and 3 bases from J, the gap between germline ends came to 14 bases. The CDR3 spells CASTSRGYNEQFF. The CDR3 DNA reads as TGTGCCTCTACGTCCAGGGGCTACAATGAGCAGTTCTTC.

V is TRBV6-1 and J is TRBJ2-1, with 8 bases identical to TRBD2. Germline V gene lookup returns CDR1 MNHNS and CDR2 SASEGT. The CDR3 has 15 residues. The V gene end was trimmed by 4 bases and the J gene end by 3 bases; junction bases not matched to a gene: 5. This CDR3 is CASSGAGVFYNEQFF. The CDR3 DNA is TGTGCCAGCAGTGGAGCGGGAGTGTTCTACAATGAGCAGTTCTTC.

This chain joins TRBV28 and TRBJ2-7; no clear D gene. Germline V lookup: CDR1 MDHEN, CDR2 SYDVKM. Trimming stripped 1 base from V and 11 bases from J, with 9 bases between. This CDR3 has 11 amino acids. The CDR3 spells CASSLFGMEYF. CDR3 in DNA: TGTGCCAGCAGTTTATTTGGGATGGAGTACTTC.

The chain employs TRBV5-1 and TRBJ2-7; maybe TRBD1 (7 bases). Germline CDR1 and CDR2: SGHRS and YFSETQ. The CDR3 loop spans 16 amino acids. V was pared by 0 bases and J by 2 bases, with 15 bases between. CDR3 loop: CASSLAGGTVTYEQYF. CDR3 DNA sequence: TGCGCCAGCAGCTTGGCTGGAGGGACAGTGACCTACGAGCAGTACTTC.

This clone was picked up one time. Here the CDR3 DNA reads TGCGCCAGCAGCCAACGAGGGACAGGGGGCTCTGGGGCCAACGTCCTGACTTTC. This encodes CASSQRGTGGSGANVLTF. The V and J genes are TRBV4-1 and TRBJ2-6, with 11 bases matching TRBD1. From germline, CDR1 is MGHRA and CDR2 YSYEKL. This CDR3 is built from 18 residues. J gave up 0 bases and V 2 bases, and 3 bases lay outside the gene matches.